This T cell receptor (beta chain) derives from a study of tumor and adjacent non-tumor tissue in lung cancer. The CDR3 spans 12 residues. The germline V gene encodes CDR1 DFQATT and CDR2 SNEGSKA (reference sequence). The template was RNA from unsorted bulk tissue. TCRbeta libraries were built with three rounds of nested PCR, modified from ARM-PCR. In TCRdb, the multiplex PCR reads were re-called with MiXCR into one record per CDR3 protein. Here the sample spans over 60,000 distinct CDR3 sequences, 60% to 75% being singletons. This clonotype appeared a few times. Its specificity is unknown. A junction boundary mismatches the germline segment, possibly from a read error. Whole-study results and caveats: Shorter survival was associated with higher TCR diversity in tumors.

The sequence derives from a man aged 60-69 years with non-small cell lung cancer. V gene TRBV20-1 combines with J gene TRBJ2-7; D might be TRBD1 or TRBD2, each matching 6 bases. The source material was lung tumor tissue. The CDR3: CRPEGGLDEQDF. As DNA, the CDR3 is TGCAGACCAGAGGGGGGATTGGACGAGCAGGACTTC.